Below are 16 T cell receptor beta chains sequenced from a single sample in a study of technical replicates of blood from a handful of donors. TCRdb's table, derived via immunoSEQ multiplex PCR, lists solely in-frame clones and lacks some. This sample carries approximately 88,000 clones, 90% to 98% of them seen once, and the ten largest clones take around 0.33%. Sequenced input: T cells isolated from PBMCs. These receptors were obtained from a human donor in good health.

The chain links TRBV29-1 to TRBJ2-7, with 8 nucleotides matching TRBD1. From germline, CDR1 is SQVTM and CDR2 ANQGSEA. With V trimmed by 7 bases and J by 3 bases, 5 bases remained unmatched. CDR3 size: 12 residues. CDR3 loop: CSARQGFYEQYF. The CDR3 coding sequence is TGCAGCGCCCGACAGGGGTTCTACGAGCAGTACTTC.

J is TRBJ2-7 and V is TRBV19; 8 bases align to TRBD2. Germline trimming cut 5 bases from V and 3 bases from J; bases unmatched to any gene: 6. The CDR3 sequence is 14 residues long. Looked up from germline, CDR1 is LNHDA and CDR2 is SQIVND (reference sequence). The CDR3 DNA reads as TGTGCCAGTAGTCCACTAGCGGCCAGCTACGAGCAGTACTTC. As protein: CASSPLAASYEQYF.

This chain uses TRBV4-1 with TRBJ2-2, with a tentative D call TRBD2 (6 bases). The V and J ends lost 3 bases and 1 base respectively, with 9 bases between them. Looked up from germline, CDR1 is MGHRA and CDR2 is YSYEKL. This CDR3 is built from 15 residues. CDR3 region: CASSHPGLNTGELFF. The CDR3 coding sequence is TGCGCCAGCAGCCACCCGGGACTGAACACCGGGGAGCTGTTTTTT.

This chain uses TRBV28 with TRBJ2-7; 7 bases fit TRBD2. J gave up 6 bases and V 4 bases, and 15 bases lay outside the gene matches. The germline gives CDR1 MDHEN, CDR2 SYDVKM. This CDR3 has 16 amino acids. CDR3 loop: CASSYPSGVFLGEQYF. CDR3 DNA sequence: TGTGCCAGCAGTTATCCCAGCGGGGTCTTTTTGGGCGAGCAGTACTTC.

This sequence joins TRBV4-1 and TRBJ1-3; no clear D gene. The germline V gene has CDR1 MGHRA and CDR2 YSYEKL. The V end was cut by 0 bases, the J end by 0 bases, with 15 bases between. The CDR3 is 18 residues long. CDR3 region: CASSQDTPGTSSGNTIYF. Written as DNA, the CDR3 is TGCGCCAGCAGCCAAGATACTCCGGGAACTAGCTCTGGAAACACCATATATTTT.

The chain has TRBV7-6 and TRBJ2-7; possibly TRBD1 for D (6 bases). CDR1 SGHVS and CDR2 FNYEAQ come from the germline V gene. This CDR3 contains 14 residues. Between the trimmed V and J ends, which lost 8 bases and 5 bases, there was a span of 19 bases. The CDR3 loop reads CASHHIYRVHEQYF. The DNA of the CDR3 is TGTGCCAGCCACCACATATACAGGGTCCACGAGCAGTACTTC.

Notes on this clone: The junction departs from the called germline gene at one end, perhaps through a read error. This sequence joins TRBV7-7 and TRBJ2-2; 8 bases map to TRBD1. The CDR3 covers 15 residues. Germline CDR1 reads SSHAT; CDR2 reads FNYEAQ (reference sequence). CDR3 sequence (DNA): TGTGCTAGCAGCGGCCAGGGGGCTGGCACCGGGGAGCTGTTTTTT. This gives the protein CASSGQGAGTGELFF.

The V gene is TRBV5-4, the J gene TRBJ2-3; 7 bases map to TRBD1. Trimming cost V 3 bases and J 2 bases; bases outside gene matches: 6. In germline, CDR1 is SGHNT, CDR2 YYREEE (reference sequence). This CDR3 is built from 15 residues. CDR3 coding DNA: TGTGCCAGCAGCTGGGACAGTTCCACCACAGATACGCAGTATTTT. Translation gives CASSWDSSTTDTQYF.

The chain joins TRBV29-1 to TRBJ1-2; no firm D call. Germline lookup yields CDR1 SQVTM and CDR2 ANQGSEA. The CDR3 spans 15 residues. V lost 6 bases and J lost 4, with 21 bases in between. This chain's CDR3 is CSVTSRRTQLYGYTF. Written as DNA, the CDR3 is TGCAGCGTCACGTCCAGGCGAACCCAACTCTATGGCTACACCTTC.

The V and J genes are TRBV7-8 and TRBJ1-2; D not resolved. Germline V gene data show CDR1 as SGHVS and CDR2 as FQNEAQ. This CDR3 spans 14 amino acids. Trimming stripped 2 bases from V and 3 bases from J, with 10 bases between. CDR3 coding DNA: TGTGCCAGCAGCTTAAACAGCCTGGACTATGGCTACACCTTC. Protein product: CASSLNSLDYGYTF.

The chain recombines TRBV9 with TRBJ2-6, with TRBD2 as a possible D gene (6 bases). The length of the CDR3 is 16 residues. Germline loops: CDR1 SGDLS, CDR2 YYNGEE. The germline V and J ends were trimmed by 7 bases and 0 bases, with 14 bases remaining between them. The CDR3 reads CASDGSGFSGANVLTF. The CDR3 nucleotides read TGTGCCAGCGACGGAAGCGGGTTCTCTGGGGCCAACGTCCTGACTTTC. Based on the CDR3 plus reference TRBV9 and TRBJ2-6, the full variable domain is DSGVTQTPKHLITATGQRVTLRCSPRSGDLSVYWYQQSLDQGLQFLIQYYNGEERAKGNILERFSAQQFPDLHSELNLSSLELGDSALYFCASDGSGFSGANVLTFGAGSRLTVL.

The chain uses TRBV4-1 and TRBJ2-5; D uncertain. Trimming removed 4 bases from V and 3 bases from J, with 18 bases in between. The CDR3 length is 16 residues. Germline-derived CDR1 and CDR2 are MGHRA and YSYEKL. The CDR3 DNA sequence: TGCGCCAGCAGCCTATCACCAAGTACGGTTGAAGAGACCCAGTACTTC. It yields the protein CASSLSPSTVEETQYF.

This clone was detected once. The chain links TRBV19 to TRBJ1-5; maybe TRBD1 (5 bases). This CDR3 has 13 residues. In germline, CDR1 is LNHDA, CDR2 SQIVND (reference sequence). V lost 9 bases, J lost 2 bases, and 11 bases lay in between. CDR3 in amino acids: CASSGSGNQPQHF. CDR3 bases: TGTGCCAGCTCAGGGTCGGGCAATCAGCCCCAGCATTTT.

The V call is TRBV5-5, the J call TRBJ1-5, with no clear D. Germline V gene lookup returns CDR1 SGHKS and CDR2 YYEKEE (reference sequence). Trimming removed 1 base at V and 7 bases at J, with 12 bases between. The CDR3 is 14 residues long. The CDR3 protein is CASSLWAAGQPQHF. The CDR3 region has the DNA TGTGCCAGCAGCTTGTGGGCAGCTGGACAGCCCCAGCATTTT.

The genes are TRBV29-1 and TRBJ2-7; D remains ambiguous. CDR3 length: 13 amino acids. V shed 4 bases and J shed 1 base, with 11 bases lying between them. Germline V lookup: CDR1 SQVTM, CDR2 ANQGSEA. This chain's CDR3 is CSVVSYKSYEQYF. DNA for the CDR3: TGCAGCGTTGTGTCTTACAAATCCTACGAGCAGTACTTC.

The V gene is TRBV7-9, the J gene TRBJ1-5; D ambiguous. The germline V gene has CDR1 SEHNR and CDR2 FQNEAQ (reference sequence). V shed 6 bases and J shed 0 bases, with 12 bases lying between them. The CDR3 sequence is 15 residues long. The CDR3 sequence is CASSPETHSNQPQHF. The CDR3 coding sequence is TGTGCCAGCAGTCCAGAAACCCATAGCAATCAGCCCCAGCATTTT.